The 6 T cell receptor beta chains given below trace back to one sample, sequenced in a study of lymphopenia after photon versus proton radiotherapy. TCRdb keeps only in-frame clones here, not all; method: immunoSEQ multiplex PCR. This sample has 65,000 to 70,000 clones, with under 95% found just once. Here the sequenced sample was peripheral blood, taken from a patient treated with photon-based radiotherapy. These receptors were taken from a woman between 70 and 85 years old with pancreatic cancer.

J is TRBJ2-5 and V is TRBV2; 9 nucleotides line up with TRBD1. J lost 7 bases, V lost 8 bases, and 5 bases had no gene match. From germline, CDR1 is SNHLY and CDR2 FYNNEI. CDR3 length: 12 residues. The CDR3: CASDRGMGTQYF. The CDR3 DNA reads TGTGCCAGCGACAGGGGGATGGGGACCCAGTACTTC. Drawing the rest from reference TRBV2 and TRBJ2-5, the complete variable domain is EPEVTQTPSHQVTQMGQEVILRCVPISNHLYFYWYRQILGQKVEFLVSFYNNEISEKSEIFDDQFSVERPDGSNFTLKIRSTKLEDSAMYFCASDRGMGTQYFGPGTRLLVL.

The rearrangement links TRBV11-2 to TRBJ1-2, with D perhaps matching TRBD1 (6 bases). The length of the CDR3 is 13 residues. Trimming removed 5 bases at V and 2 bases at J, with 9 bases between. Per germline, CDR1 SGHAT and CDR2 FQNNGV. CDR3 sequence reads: CASSPDRNYGYTF. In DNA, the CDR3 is TGTGCCAGCAGCCCAGACAGGAACTATGGCTACACCTTC.

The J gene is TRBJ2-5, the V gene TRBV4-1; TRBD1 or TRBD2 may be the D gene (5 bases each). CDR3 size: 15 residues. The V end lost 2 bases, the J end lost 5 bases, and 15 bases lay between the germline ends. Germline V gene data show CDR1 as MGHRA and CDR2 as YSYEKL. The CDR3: CASSQRGTTGETQYF. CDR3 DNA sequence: TGCGCCAGCAGCCAACGAGGGACGACGGGGGAGACCCAGTACTTC.

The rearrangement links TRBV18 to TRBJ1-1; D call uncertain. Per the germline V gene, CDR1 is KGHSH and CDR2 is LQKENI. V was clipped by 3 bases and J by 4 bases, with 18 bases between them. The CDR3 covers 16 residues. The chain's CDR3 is CASSPPLPGSGTEAFF. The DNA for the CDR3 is TGTGCCAGCTCACCCCCGCTCCCTGGGAGCGGCACTGAAGCTTTCTTT.

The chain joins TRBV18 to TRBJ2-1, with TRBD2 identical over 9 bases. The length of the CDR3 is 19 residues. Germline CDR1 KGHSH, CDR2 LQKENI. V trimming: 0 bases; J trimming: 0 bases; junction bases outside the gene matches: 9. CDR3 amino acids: CASSPPVGLAPSSYNEQFF. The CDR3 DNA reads TGTGCCAGCTCACCACCTGTGGGACTAGCTCCTAGCTCCTACAATGAGCAGTTCTTC.

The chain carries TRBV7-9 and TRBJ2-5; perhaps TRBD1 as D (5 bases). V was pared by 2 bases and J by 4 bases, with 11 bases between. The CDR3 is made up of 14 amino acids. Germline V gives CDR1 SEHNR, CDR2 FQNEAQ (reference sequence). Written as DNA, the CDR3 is TGTGCCAGCAGCTTATCAGACAGTGGAGAGACCCAGTACTTC. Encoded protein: CASSLSDSGETQYF.